This passage covers 20 T cell receptor beta chains from one sample sequenced in a study of blood T cell repertoires in COVID-19. Only in-frame clones appear in the TCRdb table, and some are missing; sequencing was by immunoSEQ multiplex PCR. The table has tens of thousands of clones, around four fifths seen once. The sample consisted of peripheral blood. These receptors all come from a human donor in a cohort sampled during active COVID-19.

This rearrangement joins TRBV7-2 to TRBJ2-2; D is unclear. The V end lost 1 base, the J end lost 9 bases, and 15 bases lay between the germline ends. The CDR3 totals 15 residues. Germline V gene data show CDR1 as SGHTA and CDR2 as FQGNSA. The CDR3 sequence: CASSLGRSSLRELFF. The CDR3 DNA is TGTGCCAGCAGCTTAGGACGTAGTAGCTTGCGGGAGCTGTTTTTT.

This clone appeared a single time. This chain uses TRBV5-8 with TRBJ1-2; perhaps TRBD1 as D (6 bases). The CDR3 has 15 residues. Germline-derived CDR1 and CDR2 are SGHTS and YDEGEE. The V end was cut by 4 bases, the J end by 2 bases, with 15 bases between. CDR3 loop: CASSRRRQGNYGYTF. CDR3 coding DNA: TGTGCCAGCAGCCGACGGCGGCAGGGGAACTATGGCTACACCTTC.

The chain is built from TRBV24-1 and TRBJ1-1; 8 nucleotides agree with TRBD1. V lost 5 bases and J lost 2; bases outside the gene matches: 3. There are 14 residues in the CDR3. The germline gives CDR1 KGHDR, CDR2 SFDVKD. CDR3 loop: CATSAGQGNTEAFF. In DNA, the CDR3 is TGTGCCACCAGTGCCGGACAGGGTAACACTGAAGCTTTCTTT.

The chain couples TRBV24-1 to TRBJ2-4; 12 nucleotides match TRBD2. Germline V gives CDR1 KGHDR, CDR2 SFDVKD. The CDR3 sequence is 17 residues long. V shed 3 bases, J shed 7 bases, and the junction held 9 bases outside the gene matches. DNA for the CDR3: TGTGCCACCAGTGATGCGACTAGCGGGGGACCGGGGAACATTCAGTACTTC. It specifies CATSDATSGGPGNIQYF.

This chain joins TRBV7-2 and TRBJ2-3; 8 nucleotides agree with TRBD2. Germline V gives CDR1 SGHTA, CDR2 FQGNSA. The J segment lost 1 base and the V segment lost 1 base, leaving 4 bases of the junction unmatched. This CDR3 is built from 16 residues. CDR3 DNA sequence: TGTGCCAGCAGCTTAGATCCAGCGGGGGGCACAGATACGCAGTATTTT. It encodes CASSLDPAGGTDTQYF.

This clone was seen only once. The V and J genes are TRBV6-5 and TRBJ1-1, with no clear D. The V end was cut by 6 bases, the J end by 2 bases, with 7 bases between. CDR3 size: 12 residues. CDR1 is MNHEY, CDR2 SVGAGI, per germline. The chain's CDR3 is CASREPNTEAFF. DNA for the CDR3: TGTGCCAGCAGAGAGCCAAACACTGAAGCTTTCTTT.

This clone was recorded a few times. This rearrangement joins TRBV14 to TRBJ2-7, with D perhaps TRBD2 (5 bases). This CDR3 comprises 12 residues. Trimming shortened V by 2 bases and J by 4 bases, and 6 bases separated the two germline ends. The germline gives CDR1 SGHDN, CDR2 FVKESK. The CDR3 here is CASSQRRYEQYF. The CDR3 DNA reads as TGTGCCAGCAGCCAAAGGAGGTACGAGCAGTACTTC.

The chain carries TRBV11-1 and TRBJ2-1; a possible D gene is TRBD2 (6 bases). This CDR3 has 15 amino acids. Germline V CDR1 and CDR2: SGHAT, FQDESV (reference sequence). V was trimmed by 1 base and J by 7 bases, leaving 14 bases between them. The CDR3 loop reads CASSLEGLADNEQFF. The CDR3 coding sequence is TGTGCCAGCAGCTTAGAGGGGTTAGCGGATAATGAGCAGTTCTTC. Drawing the rest from reference TRBV11-1 and TRBJ2-1, the complete variable domain is EAEVAQSPRYKITEKSQAVAFWCDPISGHATLYWYRQILGQGPELLVQFQDESVVDDSQLPKDRFSAERLKGVDSTLKIQPAELGDSAMYLCASSLEGLADNEQFFGPGTRLTVL.

J is TRBJ1-6 and V is TRBV6-5; D remains ambiguous. CDR3 size: 14 residues. Germline CDR1 is MNHEY and CDR2 is SVGAGI. The V end lost 6 bases, the J end lost 9 bases, and 15 bases lay between the germline ends. Here the CDR3 DNA reads TGTGCCAGCAGAGACTACCCTCTTTCTTCACCCCTCCACTTT. Translating it yields CASRDYPLSSPLHF.

This clone was counted only a few times. The J gene is TRBJ1-1, the V gene TRBV9; 7 bases agree with TRBD1. Germline CDR1 reads SGDLS; CDR2 reads YYNGEE. The CDR3 covers 17 residues. The ends lost 3 bases at V and 0 bases at J; junction bases unmatched: 11. CDR3 sequence reads: CASSDQTGLEMNTEAFF. CDR3 nucleotides: TGTGCCAGCAGCGACCAGACAGGGTTAGAGATGAACACTGAAGCTTTCTTT. Drawing the rest from reference TRBV9 and TRBJ1-1, the complete variable domain is DSGVTQTPKHLITATGQRVTLRCSPRSGDLSVYWYQQSLDQGLQFLIQYYNGEERAKGNILERFSAQQFPDLHSELNLSSLELGDSALYFCASSDQTGLEMNTEAFFGQGTRLTVV.

This chain uses TRBV3-1 (or the pseudogene TRBV3-2) with TRBJ2-5; D is perhaps TRBD1 (6 bases). CDR1 is LGHDT, CDR2 YNNKEL, per germline (reference sequence). The CDR3 has 12 residues. Trimming removed 5 bases at V and 5 bases at J, with 9 bases between. CDR3 DNA: TGTGCCAGCAGCGGGGGCGGTGAGACCCAGTACTTC. Translating it yields CASSGGGETQYF.

The chain uses TRBV10-2 and TRBJ2-7; TRBD1 might be the D (5 bases). The germline V gene encodes CDR1 WSHSY and CDR2 SAAADI. The CDR3 sequence is 13 residues long. Trimming removed 6 bases at V and 4 bases at J, with 13 bases between. CDR3 region: CASSPGQPYEQYF. The CDR3 coding sequence is TGCGCCAGCAGCCCCGGACAACCTTACGAGCAGTACTTC.

The chain couples TRBV11-2 to TRBJ2-2; possibly TRBD2 for D (6 bases). Trimming stripped 2 bases from V and 3 bases from J, with 7 bases between. The CDR3 is made up of 14 amino acids. Germline values: CDR1 SGHAT, CDR2 FQNNGV. The CDR3 is CASSLWGDTGELFF. The CDR3 nucleotides are TGTGCCAGCAGCTTATGGGGGGACACCGGGGAGCTGTTTTTT.

The J gene is TRBJ1-1, the V gene TRBV20-1; D is ambiguous. Germline CDR1 reads DFQATT; CDR2 reads SNEGSKA (reference sequence). This CDR3 is built from 10 residues. This CDR3 is CRVGNTEAFF. In nucleotides, the CDR3 is TGCCGGGTAGGGAACACTGAAGCTTTCTTT.

The gene calls are TRBV2 and TRBJ1-6; 9 bases line up with TRBD1. The V segment lost 5 bases and the J segment 10 bases; nucleotides outside the gene matches: 6. CDR3 length: 14 residues. Germline-derived CDR1 and CDR2 are SNHLY and FYNNEI. The CDR3 region is CASSQQGARSPLHF. DNA of the CDR3: TGTGCCAGCAGTCAACAGGGGGCAAGGTCACCCCTCCACTTT.

V and J are TRBV3-1 (or the pseudogene TRBV3-2) and TRBJ2-3; D is ambiguous. V lost 1 base and J lost 7, with 18 bases in between. CDR3 length equals 16 residues. The germline gives CDR1 LGHDT, CDR2 YNNKEL (reference sequence). The CDR3 loop is CASSQVSDSGMHTQYF. The CDR3 DNA reads TGTGCCAGCAGCCAAGTCTCGGATTCAGGCATGCATACGCAGTATTTT.

The rearrangement links TRBV27 to TRBJ2-1; TRBD1 matches at 7 bases. There are 12 residues in the CDR3. Germline CDR1 MNHEY, CDR2 SMNVEV (reference sequence). V shed 3 bases, J shed 9 bases, and the junction held 2 bases outside the gene matches. The CDR3 here is CASSLTGLEQFF. The CDR3 DNA follows: TGTGCCAGCAGTTTGACAGGGCTTGAGCAGTTCTTC.

This clone came up once. This chain connects TRBV3-1 (or the pseudogene TRBV3-2) to TRBJ2-7; 9 nucleotides match TRBD2. V shed 4 bases and J 5 bases; nucleotides not matched to a gene: 9. The CDR3 is 15 residues long. Germline V gene data show CDR1 as LGHDT and CDR2 as YNNKEL (reference sequence). The CDR3 bases are TGTGCCAGCAGCCCCCCGGGACTAGCTCCCCACGAGCAGTACTTC. Its protein is CASSPPGLAPHEQYF.

The chain uses TRBV4-2 and TRBJ2-7, with 7 bases identical to TRBD2. Germline values: CDR1 LGHNA, CDR2 YNFKEQ. The CDR3 contains 15 residues. Trimming removed 3 bases from V and 1 base from J; junction bases left unmatched: 6. CDR3 region: CASSQSGGSSYEQYF. CDR3 nucleotides: TGTGCCAGCAGCCAGTCCGGGGGGTCATCCTACGAGCAGTACTTC.

The chain has TRBV9 and TRBJ2-7; 8 positions match TRBD2. V was pared by 3 bases and J by 7 bases, with 9 bases of the junction left unmatched. This CDR3 is built from 14 residues. Germline lookup yields CDR1 SGDLS and CDR2 YYNGEE. The CDR3 protein is CASSGGGVAGEQYF. DNA of the CDR3: TGTGCCAGCAGCGGAGGAGGGGTAGCGGGGGAGCAGTACTTC.